Reported below is one TCR beta chain. This sample was included in a study of blood T cell repertoires in COVID-19. Overall study: T cells, B-cell-depleted T cells, or PBMCs provided the cDNA or gDNA that served as material.

Using immunoSEQ multiplex PCR, the repertoire was profiled, and TCRdb retains in-frame clones only, with some absent. Among about 350,000 clones listed, approximately 89% were seen once. The sample was PBMCs or T cells enriched from blood (not recorded which). The TCR comes from a woman younger than 45 who had recovered from COVID-19.

CDR3 protein: CASSQDRGLPNYGYTF. In DNA, the CDR3 is TGTGCCAGCAGCCAGGACAGGGGACTACCTAACTATGGCTACACCTTC. V is TRBV14 and J is TRBJ1-2, with TRBD1 matching 9 bases. Germline-derived CDR1 and CDR2 are SGHDN and FVKESK. Trimming cost V 3 bases and J 0 bases; bases outside gene matches: 5. CDR3 size: 16 residues.